These T cell receptor beta chains were read from a single sample in a study of blood T cells in healthy people across ages. MiXCR was run by TCRdb on the 5' RACE reads, yielding one entry per CDR3 protein. Here the sample spans about 800,000 distinct CDR3 sequences, 20% to 30% being singletons. The same data also went into a second study, on T cells of mothers and their children.

Source material: blood. The receptors stem from a boy between 10 and 17 years old in good health. Each CDR3 is given with its conserved first and last residue. Each record gives: V gene, J gene, CDR3 protein.

v_gene: TRBV7-2
j_gene: TRBJ2-5
CDR3aa: CASSARTSGRWGTQETQYF

v_gene: TRBV7-9
j_gene: TRBJ2-3
CDR3aa: CASSLYSGDPSRTDTQYF

v_gene: TRBV7-8
j_gene: .
CDR3aa: CASSILAGTTYEQYF

v_gene: TRBV28
j_gene: TRBJ1-1
CDR3aa: CASSLPKNTEAFF

v_gene: TRBV14
j_gene: TRBJ2-7
CDR3aa: CASSQAMAGFYEQYF

v_gene: TRBV30
j_gene: TRBJ2-1
CDR3aa: CAWSRDSYNEQFF

v_gene: TRBV7-9
j_gene: TRBJ2-5
CDR3aa: CASSPRDAGETQYF

v_gene: TRBV28
j_gene: TRBJ1-5
CDR3aa: CASSSLLFRQENQPQHF

v_gene: TRBV29-1
j_gene: .
CDR3aa: CSPRTNMRRILGGEQFF

v_gene: TRBV6-5
j_gene: TRBJ1-1
CDR3aa: CASSYGQSNTEAFF

v_gene: TRBV14
j_gene: TRBJ2-1
CDR3aa: CASSPAGSGRPLGFF

v_gene: TRBV5-1
j_gene: TRBJ2-3
CDR3aa: CASSYGTSGFTDTQYF

v_gene: TRBV9
j_gene: TRBJ2-7
CDR3aa: CASSAGQGAHEQYF

v_gene: TRBV6-2/TRBV6-3
j_gene: TRBJ2-1
CDR3aa: CASSPSQDSKLNNEQFF

v_gene: TRBV6-4
j_gene: TRBJ2-7
CDR3aa: CASSVYGSPFYEQYF

v_gene: TRBV7-9
j_gene: TRBJ2-5
CDR3aa: CASSLGRGLLETQYF

v_gene: TRBV20-1
j_gene: TRBJ2-7
CDR3aa: CSARRRTSYSYEQYF

v_gene: TRBV4-1
j_gene: TRBJ1-5
CDR3aa: CASSQDGQYNQPQHF

v_gene: TRBV6-5
j_gene: TRBJ2-3
CDR3aa: CASSPVWDSADTQYF

v_gene: TRBV28
j_gene: TRBJ2-5
CDR3aa: CATGALGETQYF

v_gene: TRBV7-2
j_gene: TRBJ2-3
CDR3aa: CASSPYPPSDTQYF

v_gene: TRBV7-2
j_gene: TRBJ2-5
CDR3aa: CASSLGTVTQETQYF

v_gene: TRBV5-1
j_gene: TRBJ2-3
CDR3aa: CASSPTLGAGTDTQYF

v_gene: TRBV14
j_gene: TRBJ2-1
CDR3aa: CASSQLAGKIYNEQFF

v_gene: TRBV10-3
j_gene: TRBJ2-7
CDR3aa: CAISESPAGWCDF

v_gene: TRBV12-5
j_gene: TRBJ1-2
CDR3aa: CASGLGTDYGYTF

v_gene: TRBV12-3/TRBV12-4
j_gene: TRBJ1-1
CDR3aa: CASRPTVNTEAFF

v_gene: TRBV28
j_gene: TRBJ2-7
CDR3aa: CASRPGQATYEQYF

v_gene: TRBV25-1
j_gene: TRBJ1-2
CDR3aa: CARSELPYGYTF

v_gene: TRBV7-2
j_gene: TRBJ1-2
CDR3aa: CASSLEVGGYGYTF

v_gene: TRBV27
j_gene: TRBJ1-4
CDR3aa: CASSLQGGWRTNEKLFF

v_gene: TRBV29-1
j_gene: TRBJ2-7
CDR3aa: CSVEDLDDSERPPREQYF

v_gene: TRBV24-1
j_gene: TRBJ2-1
CDR3aa: CATSDGLTGNEQFF

v_gene: TRBV4-1
j_gene: TRBJ2-5
CDR3aa: CASSPPGLAGINQETQYF

v_gene: TRBV12-3/TRBV12-4
j_gene: TRBJ2-5
CDR3aa: CASSLVSGGRETQYF

v_gene: TRBV20-1
j_gene: TRBJ1-2
CDR3aa: CSARDHSSYGCTF

v_gene: TRBV11-2
j_gene: TRBJ1-3
CDR3aa: CASSLARGKSLESTIYF

v_gene: TRBV7-2
j_gene: TRBJ2-7
CDR3aa: CASSSRTGTLNYEQYF

v_gene: TRBV15
j_gene: TRBJ1-5
CDR3aa: CATSGRTGGDQPQHF

v_gene: TRBV7-8
j_gene: TRBJ2-1
CDR3aa: CASSLGQSTYNEQFF

v_gene: TRBV29-1
j_gene: TRBJ2-7
CDR3aa: CSYRGQANYEQYF

v_gene: TRBV29-1
j_gene: TRBJ2-5
CDR3aa: CSVEREGGLVETQYF

v_gene: TRBV28
j_gene: TRBJ2-6
CDR3aa: CASSLRDRTSSGANVLTF

v_gene: TRBV4-2
j_gene: .
CDR3aa: CASSRRQGAASNEQFF

v_gene: TRBV19
j_gene: TRBJ2-7
CDR3aa: CATSVGTGYYEQYF

v_gene: TRBV7-9
j_gene: TRBJ2-3
CDR3aa: CASSFAGVPSQYF

v_gene: TRBV20-1
j_gene: TRBJ1-4
CDR3aa: CSARIRISSTNEKLFF

v_gene: TRBV28
j_gene: TRBJ2-7
CDR3aa: CASTSSYEQYF

v_gene: TRBV5-1
j_gene: TRBJ1-4
CDR3aa: CASTEGSVTNEKLFF

v_gene: TRBV15
j_gene: TRBJ2-3
CDR3aa: CATSMTDTQYF

v_gene: TRBV20-1
j_gene: TRBJ2-1
CDR3aa: CSANIAGGNNEQFF

v_gene: TRBV6-5
j_gene: TRBJ1-5
CDR3aa: CASSYSVNSQPQHF

v_gene: TRBV20-1
j_gene: TRBJ2-1
CDR3aa: CSAGGLAEYNEQFF

v_gene: TRBV29-1
j_gene: TRBJ2-3
CDR3aa: CSWGTGRSTDTQYF

v_gene: TRBV10-3
j_gene: TRBJ2-7
CDR3aa: CAIGTGAAYEQYF

v_gene: TRBV19
j_gene: TRBJ2-2
CDR3aa: CASSSGRTGELFF

v_gene: TRBV4-3
j_gene: TRBJ2-4
CDR3aa: CASSQEWQGGGNIQYF

v_gene: TRBV13
j_gene: TRBJ2-7
CDR3aa: CASSLVSSTYEQYF

v_gene: TRBV20-1
j_gene: TRBJ1-2
CDR3aa: CSASPDRGSGYTF